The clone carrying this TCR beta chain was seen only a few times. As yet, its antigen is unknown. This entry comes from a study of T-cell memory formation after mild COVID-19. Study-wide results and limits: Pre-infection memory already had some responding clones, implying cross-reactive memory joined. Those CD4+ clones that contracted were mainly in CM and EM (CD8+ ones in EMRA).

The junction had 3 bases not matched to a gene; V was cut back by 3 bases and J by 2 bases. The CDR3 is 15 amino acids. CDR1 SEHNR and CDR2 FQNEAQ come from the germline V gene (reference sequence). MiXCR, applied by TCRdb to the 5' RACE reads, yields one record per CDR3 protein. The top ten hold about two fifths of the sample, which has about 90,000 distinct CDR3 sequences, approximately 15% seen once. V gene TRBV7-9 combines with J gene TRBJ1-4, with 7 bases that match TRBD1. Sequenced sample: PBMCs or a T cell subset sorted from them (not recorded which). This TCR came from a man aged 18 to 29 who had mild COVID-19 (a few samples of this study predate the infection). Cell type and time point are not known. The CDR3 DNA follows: TGTGCCAGCAGCTTTGACAGGGCTACTAATGAAAAACTGTTTTTT. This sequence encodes CASSFDRATNEKLFF.